One and the same sample provided the 26 T cell receptor beta chains below, sequenced in a study of blood T cell repertoires in COVID-19. Here immunoSEQ multiplex PCR was the method, and the copy in TCRdb shows in-frame clones only, minus some. The sample lists approximately 40,000 clones; approximately 88% were seen once. Sequencing was carried out using peripheral blood. The receptors stem from a woman aged 65 to 85 with acute or convalescent COVID-19.

The J gene is TRBJ2-7, the V gene TRBV9, with unresolved D. Germline assignment: CDR1 SGDLS and CDR2 YYNGEE. V was trimmed by 2 bases and J by 0 bases, leaving 6 bases between them. The CDR3 sequence is 13 residues long. The CDR3 region is CASSVTTSYEQYV. CDR3 coding DNA: TGTGCCAGCAGCGTCACTACCTCCTACGAGCAGTACGTC.

The chain uses TRBV11-3 and TRBJ2-1; 10 bases map to TRBD2. V gave up 5 bases and J gave up 8 bases; unmatched junction bases: 9. The CDR3 spans 15 residues. The germline CDR1 and CDR2 sequences are SGHNT and YENEEA. The CDR3: CASSSGGVTAYEQFF. CDR3 in DNA: TGTGCCAGCAGCAGCGGGGGGGTTACAGCTTATGAGCAGTTCTTC.

V and J are TRBV7-6 and TRBJ1-6; D is ambiguous. The germline CDR1 and CDR2 sequences are SGHVS and FNYEAQ. V lost 5 bases, J lost 10 bases, and 18 bases lay in between. The CDR3 totals 15 residues. Here the CDR3 reads CASSLREGGRSPLHF. CDR3 coding DNA: TGTGCCAGCAGCCTACGGGAAGGTGGGCGCTCACCCCTCCACTTT.

The chain couples TRBV18 to TRBJ2-2, with a weak D call TRBD1 (6 bases). The CDR3 is made up of 16 amino acids. The germline V gene has CDR1 KGHSH and CDR2 LQKENI. Trimming removed 4 bases at V and 0 bases at J, with 12 bases between. CDR3 loop: CASSLLGGANTGELFF. The CDR3 DNA sequence: TGTGCCAGCTCACTACTAGGGGGTGCGAACACCGGGGAGCTGTTTTTT.

CDR3 DNA sequence: TGTGCCAGCAGCTTAGACCCCGGTCAGCCCCAGCATTTT. Translation: CASSLDPGQPQHF. This chain joins TRBV11-3 and TRBJ1-5, with no clear D. The CDR3 has 13 amino acids. Germline values: CDR1 SGHNT, CDR2 YENEEA. The V end lost 0 bases, the J end lost 6 bases, and 6 bases lay between the germline ends.

The chain joins TRBV3-1 (or the pseudogene TRBV3-2) to TRBJ1-1, with TRBD1 matching over 7 bases. The CDR3 has 14 residues. Germline V lookup: CDR1 LGHDT, CDR2 YNNKEL (reference sequence). Trimming took 6 bases from V and 1 from J; bases not matched to a gene: 5. For the CDR3, the DNA is TGTGCCAGCAGTGTACAGGGGCGGAACACTGAAGCTTTCTTT. Protein: CASSVQGRNTEAFF.

The chain carries TRBV9 and TRBJ1-2; D is uncertain. Per the germline V gene, CDR1 is SGDLS and CDR2 is YYNGEE. This CDR3 contains 15 residues. V was cut by 5 bases and J by 0 bases, with 14 bases left in between. CDR3 region: CASSAGISANYGYTF. CDR3 sequence (DNA): TGTGCCAGCAGTGCGGGCATCTCAGCTAACTATGGCTACACCTTC. Variable domain in full (rest from reference TRBV9 and TRBJ1-2): DSGVTQTPKHLITATGQRVTLRCSPRSGDLSVYWYQQSLDQGLQFLIQYYNGEERAKGNILERFSAQQFPDLHSELNLSSLELGDSALYFCASSAGISANYGYTFGSGTRLTVV.

The rearrangement uses TRBV28 and TRBJ2-6; 8 bases map to TRBD1. Looked up from germline, CDR1 is MDHEN and CDR2 is SYDVKM. CDR3 length: 15 residues. V lost 8 bases to trimming and J lost 2 bases; unmatched junction nucleotides: 5. CDR3 sequence (DNA): TGTGCCAGCGGCTTACAGGGGGCTGGGGCCAACGTCCTGACTTTC. Translating it yields CASGLQGAGANVLTF.

A single count supports this clone. V gene TRBV2 combines with J gene TRBJ2-5, with D unclear. Germline V lookup: CDR1 SNHLY, CDR2 FYNNEI. The length of the CDR3 is 14 residues. Trimming left V 8 bases short and J 5 bases short, with 18 bases between. For the CDR3, the DNA is TGTGCCAGCCCAAACGAGGCCAACGGGGAGACCCAGTACTTC. Protein sequence: CASPNEANGETQYF.

The chain couples TRBV11-2 to TRBJ1-2, with no clear D. V dropped 0 bases and J dropped 4 bases, with 9 bases sitting between them. Germline loops: CDR1 SGHAT, CDR2 FQNNGV. This CDR3 has 14 residues. CDR3 region: CASSLDLNSYGYTF. CDR3 coding DNA: TGTGCCAGCAGCTTAGATTTAAATAGCTATGGCTACACCTTC.

The chain has TRBV7-9 and TRBJ1-1; no clear D gene. Germline loops: CDR1 SEHNR, CDR2 FQNEAQ (reference sequence). This CDR3 is 12 amino acids long. V lost 2 bases and J 7 bases, leaving 8 bases between the germline ends. CDR3 DNA sequence: TGTGCCAGCAGCTTAAAGGGAGTTGAAGCTTTCTTT. Protein sequence: CASSLKGVEAFF.

The chain is built from TRBV10-1 and TRBJ1-6; TRBD1 is a possible D gene (6 bases). The CDR3 has 16 amino acids. Germline CDR1 is WNHNN and CDR2 is SYGVQD (reference sequence). The V end was cut by 6 bases, the J end by 0 bases, with 12 bases between. As DNA, the CDR3 is TGCGCCAGCAGAGAACAGACAGGCTCCTATAATTCACCCCTCCACTTT. Translating gives CASREQTGSYNSPLHF.

V usage is TRBV29-1 and J usage is TRBJ2-1, with 14 bases lining up with TRBD2. Losses at the gene ends were 7 bases for V and 8 bases for J; bases not matched to a gene: 10. CDR3 length: 15 amino acids. CDR1 is SQVTM, CDR2 ANQGSEA, per germline. The CDR3 coding sequence is TGCAGCGCCCGTGCCGGGACTAGCGGGAGTGATGAGCAGTTCTTC. This translates into CSARAGTSGSDEQFF.

The V and J genes are TRBV10-1 and TRBJ2-5; no definite D call. Trimming pared 4 bases from V and 5 bases from J, leaving 11 bases between. This CDR3 has 13 residues. CDR1 is WNHNN, CDR2 SYGVQD, per germline (reference sequence). DNA of the CDR3: TGCGCCAGCAGTGGAGAGGTCTGGGAGACCCAGTACTTC. Its translation: CASSGEVWETQYF.

This chain uses TRBV5-5 with TRBJ1-2; 7 nucleotides agree with TRBD1. This CDR3 comprises 14 residues. Trimming removed 2 bases from V and 4 bases from J; junction bases left unmatched: 5. Germline V gene lookup returns CDR1 SGHKS and CDR2 YYEKEE (reference sequence). The CDR3 sequence is CASSFYRDSYGYTF. DNA of the CDR3: TGTGCCAGCAGCTTCTACCGGGACAGCTATGGCTACACCTTC. Based on the CDR3 plus reference TRBV5-5 and TRBJ1-2, the full variable domain is DAGVTQSPTHLIKTRGQQVTLRCSPISGHKSVSWYQQVLGQGPQFIFQYYEKEERGRGNFPDRFSARQFPNYSSELNVNALLLGDSALYLCASSFYRDSYGYTFGSGTRLTVV.

V is TRBV6-5 and J is TRBJ2-1, with TRBD1 identical over 8 bases. CDR3 length equals 13 residues. The germline V gene encodes CDR1 MNHEY and CDR2 SVGAGI. J was trimmed by 9 bases and V by 8 bases; bases with no gene match: 9. DNA of the CDR3: TGTGCCAGCGGCTTTCGGACAGGGAGTGAGCAGTTCTTC. Its protein product is CASGFRTGSEQFF.

This clone was seen just once. The chain joins TRBV6-6 to TRBJ2-5; 14 bases match TRBD2. The germline gives CDR1 MNHNY, CDR2 SVGAGI (reference sequence). There are 16 residues in the CDR3. The V segment lost 6 bases and the J segment 9 bases; nucleotides outside the gene matches: 12. The DNA for the CDR3 is TGTGCCAGCAGCTCTTCCGGGACTAGCGGGGGAAGGGCCCAGTACTTC. This translates into CASSSSGTSGGRAQYF.

This clone was found a few times. V usage is TRBV10-1 and J usage is TRBJ2-3; 8 positions agree with TRBD2. The V gene's germline CDR1 is WNHNN and CDR2 SYGVQD (reference sequence). CDR3 length: 14 residues. With V trimmed by 6 bases and J by 0 bases, 2 bases remained unmatched. The CDR3 DNA reads as TGCGCCAGCAGCCGCGGGGGGAGCACAGATACGCAGTATTTT. Translated, it gives CASSRGGSTDTQYF.

This clone was found once. The chain employs TRBV14 and TRBJ2-2; D possibly corresponds to TRBD2 (6 bases). Looked up from germline, CDR1 is SGHDN and CDR2 is FVKESK. Trimming took off 4 bases at V and 4 bases at J, with 10 bases between the two ends. This CDR3 is 14 amino acids long. The CDR3 loop reads CASSRAGSTGELFF. The DNA of the CDR3 is TGTGCCAGCAGCCGAGCGGGTAGCACCGGGGAGCTGTTTTTT.

The rearrangement joins TRBV24-1 to TRBJ2-1; tentatively, D is TRBD1 (6 bases). The CDR3 has 13 amino acids. Germline V CDR1 and CDR2: KGHDR, SFDVKD. As DNA, the CDR3 is TGTGCGGTGGGGGCTAGAAGTGGCAATGAGCAGTTCTTC. As protein: CAVGARSGNEQFF.

The CDR3 nucleotides read TGTGCCAGCAGCTCCCGGGTTAGTAATTACTGGGTCTACGAGCAGTACGTC. This sequence encodes CASSSRVSNYWVYEQYV. The chain recombines TRBV5-6 with TRBJ2-7; no firm D call. Germline values: CDR1 SGHDT, CDR2 YYEEEE. Trimming pared 3 bases from V and 3 bases from J, leaving 22 bases between. This CDR3 contains 17 residues.

The gene calls are TRBV12-5 and TRBJ2-3; TRBD1 matches 7 bases. The CDR3 totals 15 residues. V dropped 3 bases and J dropped 4; count of bases not matched to a gene: 7. From germline, CDR1 is LGHNT and CDR2 FRNRAP. This CDR3 reads CASGLGPTGADTQYF. The CDR3 region has the DNA TGTGCTAGTGGTTTAGGGCCTACAGGGGCAGATACGCAGTATTTT.

The V gene is TRBV28, the J gene TRBJ1-2; TRBD1 matches at 10 bases. This CDR3 has 16 amino acids. With V trimmed by 8 bases and J by 7 bases, 16 bases remained unmatched. CDR1 and CDR2 (germline): MDHEN, SYDVKM. The CDR3 region is CASSRLVTGGARGYTF. As DNA, the CDR3 is TGTGCCAGCTCCCGCCTTGTGACAGGGGGCGCCCGTGGCTACACCTTC.

V usage is TRBV6-2 or TRBV6-3 and J usage is TRBJ2-1, with 7 bases fitting TRBD2. Germline CDR1 and CDR2: MNHEY and SVGEGT. This CDR3 is built from 19 residues. With 0 bases clipped from V and 0 bases from J, the junction kept 11 bases outside the gene matches. CDR3 protein: CASSYSTSGGSHSYNEQFF. In nucleotides, the CDR3 is TGTGCCAGCAGTTACTCGACGTCCGGGGGGTCCCACTCCTACAATGAGCAGTTCTTC.

This chain uses TRBV5-8 with TRBJ2-4; TRBD2 is a possible D gene (6 bases). This CDR3 has 13 residues. The V end lost 2 bases, the J end lost 8 bases, and 11 bases lay between the germline ends. Germline assignment: CDR1 SGHTS and CDR2 YDEGEE. The CDR3 loop reads CASSLGGEDIQYF. Here the CDR3 DNA reads TGTGCCAGCAGCTTAGGAGGGGAGGACATTCAGTACTTC.

This chain links TRBV28 with TRBJ2-6; TRBD1 matches at 7 bases. The CDR3 runs to 16 residues. The V segment lost 8 bases and the J segment 0 bases; nucleotides outside the gene matches: 7. Germline-derived CDR1 and CDR2 are MDHEN and SYDVKM. The CDR3 here is CASEAGGVSGANVLTF. In DNA form, the CDR3 reads TGTGCCAGCGAGGCAGGGGGAGTCTCTGGGGCCAACGTCCTGACTTTC.